This TCR beta chain was sequenced for a study of identical twins. Study-wide results and caveats: Beta out-of-frame sequences showed weaker excess twin sharing. Models underpredicted monozygotic twin sharing of out-of-frame TCR alpha. In cord blood, abundant beta clonotypes had fewer insertions; memory showed no trend. Invariant MAIT and iNKT cells are populations that could partly confound zero-insertion analyses.

Turning to this clonotype: Its antigen is still unknown.

TCRdb re-analysed the 5' RACE reads in MiXCR, keeping a single row per CDR3 protein. Among 200,000 to 300,000 distinct CDR3 sequences, 6.5% to 9% were seen once, and the ten largest hold around 5.4%. The same specimen was also included in a second study, on yellow fever vaccine responses in identical twins.

The sequence was obtained from a woman between 18 and 29 years old in good health. The sample comprised CD8+ T cells sorted from blood.

The CDR3, as DNA: TGCAGCGTTACGGGACAAACCTACGAGCAGTACTTC. Protein product: CSVTGQTYEQYF. The chain combines TRBV29-1 with TRBJ2-7; tentative D call: TRBD1 (6 bases). The V gene's germline CDR1 is SQVTM and CDR2 ANQGSEA. Trimming took 5 bases from V and 2 from J, leaving 10 bases between them. CDR3 length equals 12 residues.